A single sample gave rise to the 29 T cell receptor beta chains below, sequenced in a study of blood T cell repertoires in COVID-19. Repertoires were generated with immunoSEQ multiplex PCR, while TCRdb's copy carries only in-frame clones and drops some. The sample holds fewer than 150,000 clones, around 83% seen once. The sequencing sample was made of peripheral blood. Source of these receptors: a woman of 80 years or more with acute or convalescent COVID-19.

This chain uses TRBV2 with TRBJ2-7, with D maybe TRBD2 (5 bases). CDR1 is SNHLY and CDR2 is FYNNEI in the germline V gene. The ends were cut back, 9 bases at V and 0 bases at J, with 6 bases in the middle. This CDR3 contains 11 residues. The CDR3 sequence: CARGDSYEQYF. CDR3 bases: TGTGCCAGGGGAGACTCCTACGAGCAGTACTTC. Full variable domain (outside the CDR3, taken from reference TRBV2 and TRBJ2-7): EPEVTQTPSHQVTQMGQEVILRCVPISNHLYFYWYRQILGQKVEFLVSFYNNEISEKSEIFDDQFSVERPDGSNFTLKIRSTKLEDSAMYFCARGDSYEQYFGPGTRLTVT.

The chain carries TRBV24-1 and TRBJ2-2; the match to TRBD1 covers 8 bases. Germline-derived CDR1 and CDR2 are KGHDR and SFDVKD. Trimming cost V 0 bases and J 0 bases; bases outside gene matches: 5. This CDR3 is 18 amino acids long. The CDR3 region is CATSDLPGQETNTGELFF. CDR3 in DNA: TGTGCCACCAGTGATTTGCCGGGACAGGAAACGAACACCGGGGAGCTGTTTTTT.

The V gene is TRBV19, the J gene TRBJ1-3, with D hard to call. The V gene's germline CDR1 is LNHDA and CDR2 SQIVND (reference sequence). The V end was cut by 3 bases, the J end by 0 bases, with 9 bases between. This CDR3 has 15 amino acids. The CDR3 loop reads CASSIITASGNTIYF. For the CDR3, the DNA is TGTGCCAGTAGTATTATTACAGCCTCTGGAAACACCATATATTTT.

In this sample, this clone turned up many times. The chain couples TRBV2 to TRBJ2-3; possible D gene TRBD2, 6 bases. Between the trimmed V and J ends, which lost 7 bases and 2 bases, there was a span of 13 bases. This CDR3 has 14 residues. Germline V gives CDR1 SNHLY, CDR2 FYNNEI. CDR3 coding DNA: TGTGCCAGCAAACGGGACTCAAACACAGATACGCAGTATTTT. Protein product: CASKRDSNTDTQYF.

This clone was detected only once. The V gene is TRBV18, the J gene TRBJ1-6, with 8 bases that match TRBD1. Germline trimming cut 3 bases from V and 5 bases from J; bases unmatched to any gene: 3. The CDR3 runs 15 residues. Per germline, CDR1 KGHSH and CDR2 LQKENI. CDR3 sequence reads: CASSPDRGNNSPLHF. In nucleotides, the CDR3 is TGTGCCAGCTCACCCGACAGGGGAAATAATTCACCCCTCCACTTT. Full variable domain (missing parts from reference TRBV18 and TRBJ1-6): NAGVMQNPRHLVRRRGQEARLRCSPMKGHSHVYWYRQLPEEGLKFMVYLQKENIIDESGMPKERFSAEFPKEGPSILRIQQVVRGDSAAYFCASSPDRGNNSPLHFGNGTRLTVT.

The rearrangement uses TRBV4-1 and TRBJ2-1, with TRBD2 identical over 10 bases. This CDR3 is built from 13 residues. Trimming removed 4 bases from V and 9 bases from J; junction bases left unmatched: 3. Germline values: CDR1 MGHRA, CDR2 YSYEKL. The CDR3 here is CASSPRTSGEQFF. In DNA, the CDR3 is TGCGCCAGCAGCCCGCGGACTAGCGGTGAGCAGTTCTTC.

In this sample, this clone turned up once. J is TRBJ1-1 and V is TRBV29-1; D might be TRBD1 (5 bases). V was trimmed by 4 bases and J by 1 base, leaving 7 bases between them. The CDR3 is 12 amino acids. Germline CDR1 reads SQVTM; CDR2 reads ANQGSEA. CDR3 in DNA: TGCAGCGTTGGCGGGGGGAACACTGAAGCTTTCTTT. Its protein is CSVGGGNTEAFF.

The chain recombines TRBV7-3 with TRBJ2-2; D not certain. The CDR3 totals 16 residues. V shed 1 base and J shed 2 bases, with 11 bases lying between them. The germline gives CDR1 SGHTA, CDR2 FQGTGA. Written as DNA, the CDR3 is TGTGCCAGCAGCTTAAACGGCGGCATTAACACCGGGGAGCTGTTTTTT. Residues: CASSLNGGINTGELFF.

This clone was detected only a few times. The chain joins TRBV28 to TRBJ2-5; 8 bases are shared with TRBD2. CDR1 and CDR2 (germline): MDHEN, SYDVKM. The CDR3 contains 14 residues. V trimming: 3 bases; J trimming: 7 bases; junction bases outside the gene matches: 7. DNA of the CDR3: TGTGCCAGCAGTTTCCGGGGGGGAAGTGGGACCCAGTACTTC. It is translated as CASSFRGGSGTQYF.

This CDR3 is CASRLLASGYNEQFF. The CDR3 DNA follows: TGTGCCAGTAGGTTACTAGCGTCTGGCTACAATGAGCAGTTCTTC. The chain links TRBV19 to TRBJ2-1, with 7 bases that match TRBD2. Germline values: CDR1 LNHDA, CDR2 SQIVND (reference sequence). The junction had 8 bases not matched to a gene; V was cut back by 6 bases and J by 3 bases. This CDR3 has 15 residues.

This clone was counted between two and nine times. The rearrangement uses TRBV5-4 and TRBJ2-1; 8 positions agree with TRBD2. J lost 4 bases, V lost 0 bases, and 6 bases had no gene match. This CDR3 has 16 amino acids. Germline V CDR1 and CDR2: SGHNT, YYREEE (reference sequence). The CDR3: CASSLGSSGSYNEQFF. The DNA of the CDR3 is TGTGCCAGCAGCTTGGGATCCAGCGGGAGTTACAATGAGCAGTTCTTC.

The J gene is TRBJ1-4, the V gene TRBV19, with D tentatively TRBD1 (5 bases). V lost 8 bases and J lost 7, with 17 bases in between. This CDR3 region has 14 residues. Germline CDR1 and CDR2: LNHDA and SQIVND (reference sequence). Here the CDR3 DNA reads TGTGCCAGTCGAAATCGGGGGGATAGTGAAAAACTGTTTTTT. Translating gives CASRNRGDSEKLFF.

This rearrangement joins TRBV7-3 to TRBJ2-7, with TRBD1 identical over 10 bases. The germline gives CDR1 SGHTA, CDR2 FQGTGA. The V segment lost 5 bases and the J segment 4 bases; nucleotides outside the gene matches: 8. The length of the CDR3 is 15 residues. Here the CDR3 reads CASSPSGDRGYEQYF. The DNA for the CDR3 is TGTGCCAGCAGCCCATCGGGGGACAGGGGTTACGAGCAGTACTTC.

The chain uses TRBV4-1 and TRBJ2-2, with D tentatively TRBD2 (5 bases). The CDR3 covers 16 residues. Germline CDR1 is MGHRA and CDR2 is YSYEKL. V lost 5 bases to trimming and J lost 0 bases, with 13 bases between them. The CDR3 is CASSGRDGANTGELFF. The CDR3 DNA follows: TGCGCCAGCAGCGGCCGGGATGGTGCGAACACCGGGGAGCTGTTTTTT.

The chain combines TRBV7-9 with TRBJ1-4, with D possibly being TRBD1 (6 bases). The germline V gene has CDR1 SEHNR and CDR2 FQNEAQ (reference sequence). This CDR3 has 14 residues. V was cut by 2 bases and J by 7 bases, with 11 bases left in between. The CDR3 DNA reads as TGTGCCAGCAGCTTACAAGGGGGAGTTGAAAAACTGTTTTTT. Amino acid sequence: CASSLQGGVEKLFF. The whole variable domain, filled in from reference TRBV7-9 and TRBJ1-4, reads DTGVSQNPRHKITKRGQNVTFRCDPISEHNRLYWYRQTLGQGPEFLTYFQNEAQLEKSRLLSDRFSAERPKGSFSTLEIQRTEQGDSAMYLCASSLQGGVEKLFFGSGTQLSVL.

The chain is built from TRBV19 and TRBJ2-2; no clear D gene. The germline V gene encodes CDR1 LNHDA and CDR2 SQIVND (reference sequence). This CDR3 is 13 amino acids long. Between the trimmed V and J ends, which lost 2 bases and 5 bases, there was a span of 6 bases. CDR3 sequence: CASSINPTGELFF. Written as DNA, the CDR3 is TGTGCCAGTAGTATAAATCCAACCGGGGAGCTGTTTTTT.

The V gene is TRBV6-5, the J gene TRBJ1-4; D gene unclear. The germline V gene has CDR1 MNHEY and CDR2 SVGAGI. V dropped 5 bases and J dropped 13 bases, with 11 bases sitting between them. CDR3 length: 11 amino acids. In DNA, the CDR3 is TGTGCCAGCAGTCTAATAGAGGGACTGTTTTTT. Translating gives CASSLIEGLFF.

This clone appeared once. This chain links TRBV28 with TRBJ2-2; TRBD2 is a possible D gene (5 bases). Germline lookup yields CDR1 MDHEN and CDR2 SYDVKM. The CDR3 runs to 16 residues. Trimming removed 0 bases from V and 6 bases from J, with 14 bases in between. DNA of the CDR3: TGTGCCAGCAGTTTATGGTCTCCCCGGGGTCCCGGGGAGCTGTTTTTT. Residues: CASSLWSPRGPGELFF.

This clone was observed once. This sequence joins TRBV4-2 and TRBJ2-1, with 9 positions matching TRBD2. Germline CDR1 and CDR2: LGHNA and YNFKEQ. V was clipped by 4 bases and J by 0 bases; unmatched bases: 22. The CDR3 is 22 residues long. The DNA for the CDR3 is TGTGCCAGCAGCCCAACTATTGGGGTAGCGGGAGAGCACCCGAGCTCCTACAATGAGCAGTTCTTC. It specifies CASSPTIGVAGEHPSSYNEQFF.

This chain connects TRBV28 to TRBJ1-3; D may be TRBD1 (5 bases). This CDR3 is built from 19 residues. With 3 bases removed from V and 0 bases from J, the gap between germline ends came to 21 bases. The V gene's germline CDR1 is MDHEN and CDR2 SYDVKM. The CDR3, as DNA: TGTGCCAGCAGTTTTCGACAACGGACAAATGTCAACTCTGGAAACACCATATATTTT. Protein product: CASSFRQRTNVNSGNTIYF.

A few counts support this clone. The CDR3 DNA reads TGTGCCACCAGTGCCGTAGGACAGGGATCGACCTACAATGAGCAGTTCTTC. Protein product: CATSAVGQGSTYNEQFF. V gene TRBV24-1 combines with J gene TRBJ2-1; 8 nucleotides line up with TRBD1. The ends lost 5 bases at V and 2 bases at J; junction bases unmatched: 10. CDR3 length: 17 residues. In germline, CDR1 is KGHDR, CDR2 SFDVKD.

The V gene is TRBV18, the J gene TRBJ2-2; no reliable D call. Trimming cost V 1 base and J 0 bases, with 6 bases left between them. The germline V gene encodes CDR1 KGHSH and CDR2 LQKENI. This CDR3 has 15 amino acids. The CDR3, as DNA: TGTGCCAGCTCACCACTTAGATCGAACACCGGGGAGCTGTTTTTT. As protein: CASSPLRSNTGELFF.

A single count supports this clone. V gene TRBV24-1 combines with J gene TRBJ2-1; TRBD2 matches 8 bases. Per the germline V gene, CDR1 is KGHDR and CDR2 is SFDVKD. The CDR3 consists of 17 residues. V lost 4 bases to trimming and J lost 0 bases; unmatched junction nucleotides: 7. CDR3 amino acids: CATSDPIAGPSYNEQFF. The CDR3, as DNA: TGTGCCACCAGTGACCCGATAGCGGGACCCTCCTACAATGAGCAGTTCTTC.

The chain combines TRBV7-9 with TRBJ2-1; possible D gene TRBD2, 6 bases. CDR3 length equals 13 residues. V dropped 4 bases and J dropped 4 bases, with 8 bases sitting between them. In germline, CDR1 is SEHNR, CDR2 FQNEAQ (reference sequence). CDR3 in amino acids: CASSWRGYNEQFF. CDR3 nucleotides: TGTGCCAGCAGCTGGCGGGGTTACAATGAGCAGTTCTTC.

The rearrangement links TRBV27 to TRBJ1-4; 10 bases are a match to TRBD1. Trimming at V came to 0 bases and at J to 7 bases, leaving 5 bases not matched to a gene. Looked up from germline, CDR1 is MNHEY and CDR2 is SMNVEV (reference sequence). The CDR3 sequence is 16 residues long. CDR3 coding DNA: TGTGCCAGCAGTTTATCGCGACAGGGGGCGGGTGAAAAACTGTTTTTT. Translated, it gives CASSLSRQGAGEKLFF.

The gene calls are TRBV6-5 and TRBJ2-1; D is unclear. Trimming shortened V by 6 bases and J by 0 bases, and 9 bases separated the two germline ends. The CDR3 has 14 amino acids. Germline V gene sequence: CDR1 MNHEY, CDR2 SVGAGI. The CDR3 region is CASRVQSSYNEQFF. The CDR3, as DNA: TGTGCCAGCAGAGTACAGAGCTCCTACAATGAGCAGTTCTTC.

The chain recombines TRBV30 with TRBJ1-6; D remains unclear. The CDR3 totals 13 residues. CDR1 is GTSNPN and CDR2 is SVGIG in the germline V gene (reference sequence). V lost 3 bases and J 6 bases, leaving 9 bases between the germline ends. CDR3 loop: CAWRFNRNSPLHF. The CDR3 DNA follows: TGTGCCTGGAGGTTTAATCGTAATTCACCCCTCCACTTT. The entire variable domain, with the rest obtained from reference TRBV30 and TRBJ1-6, is as follows: SQTIHQWPATLVQPVGSPLSLECTVEGTSNPNLYWYRQAAGRGLQLLFYSVGIGQISSEVPQNLSASRPQDRQFILSSKKLLLSDSGFYLCAWRFNRNSPLHFGNGTRLTVT.

The V gene is TRBV7-2, the J gene TRBJ1-5; a possible D gene is TRBD1 (6 bases). Germline CDR1 is SGHTA and CDR2 is FQGNSA. CDR3 length equals 15 residues. The germline V and J ends were trimmed by 3 bases and 3 bases, with 12 bases remaining between them. DNA of the CDR3: TGTGCCAGCAGCTTGGCAGGGGCAATCAATCAGCCCCAGCATTTT. Its protein product is CASSLAGAINQPQHF. The variable domain in full, completed from reference TRBV7-2 and TRBJ1-5, reads GAGVSQSPSNKVTEKGKDVELRCDPISGHTALYWYRQSLGQGLEFLIYFQGNSAPDKSGLPSDRFSAERTGGSVSTLTIQRTQQEDSAVYLCASSLAGAINQPQHFGDGTRLSIL.

J is TRBJ2-7 and V is TRBV4-1; 8 nucleotides line up with TRBD2. V trimming: 1 base; J trimming: 3 bases; junction bases outside the gene matches: 8. This CDR3 contains 16 residues. Germline V CDR1 and CDR2: MGHRA, YSYEKL. CDR3 loop: CASSQGGGRRRYEQYF. The CDR3 DNA reads as TGCGCCAGCAGCCAAGGCGGGGGGAGGAGGCGCTACGAGCAGTACTTC.